This TCR beta chain stems from a study of OX40 agonist ivuxolimab in advanced cancers. Study conclusions and caveats: Certain nonresponding patients likewise had low normalized T-cell clonal expansion. Among the least clonally expanded were partial responders at 0.1-3.0 mg/kg.

In regard to this clone: No antigen is known for it.

Produced via immunoSEQ multiplex PCR; TCRdb's table is partial and in-frame only. The sample holds about 55,000 clones, 84% seen once. The germline gives CDR1 SQVTM, CDR2 ANQGSEA. The CDR3 length is 13 residues. V was cut by 6 bases and J by 1 base, with 12 bases left in between. The material was CD4+ or CD8+ T cells sorted from blood, obtained in a trial of the OX40 agonist ivuxolimab. The rearrangement joins TRBV29-1 to TRBJ2-5; D remains unclear. This sequence was found in an adult with an advanced solid tumor such as melanoma, head and neck, liver or kidney cancer. CDR3 sequence (DNA): TGCAGCGTAGGTGGGTCTCCCCAAGAGACCCAGTACTTC. Amino acids: CSVGGSPQETQYF.